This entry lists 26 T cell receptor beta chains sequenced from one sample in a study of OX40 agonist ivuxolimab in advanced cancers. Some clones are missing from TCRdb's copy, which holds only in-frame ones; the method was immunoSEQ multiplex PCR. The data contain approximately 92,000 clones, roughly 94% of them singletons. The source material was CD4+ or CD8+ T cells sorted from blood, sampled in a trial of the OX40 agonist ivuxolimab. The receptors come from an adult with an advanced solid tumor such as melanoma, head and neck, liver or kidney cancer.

The CDR3 protein is CASSQDLKDTIYF. The CDR3 nucleotides are TGCGCCAGCAGCCAAGACCTGAAGGACACCATATATTTT. The V and J genes are TRBV4-1 and TRBJ1-3; D call uncertain. Germline assignment: CDR1 MGHRA and CDR2 YSYEKL. The CDR3 extends over 13 amino acids. V lost 0 bases, J lost 8 bases, and 8 bases lay in between.

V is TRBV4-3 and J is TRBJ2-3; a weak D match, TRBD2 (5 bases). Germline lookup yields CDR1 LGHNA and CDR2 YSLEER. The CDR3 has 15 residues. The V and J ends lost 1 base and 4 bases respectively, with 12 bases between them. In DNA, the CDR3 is TGCGCCAGCAGCCAAGGGAACGGGGTGGCAGATACGCAGTATTTT. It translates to CASSQGNGVADTQYF.

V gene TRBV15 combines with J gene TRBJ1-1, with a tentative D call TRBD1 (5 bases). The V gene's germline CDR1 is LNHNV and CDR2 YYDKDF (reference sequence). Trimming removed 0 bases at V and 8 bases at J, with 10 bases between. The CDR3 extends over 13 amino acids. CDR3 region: CATSRDQGREAFF. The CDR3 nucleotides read TGTGCCACCAGCAGAGATCAGGGCAGGGAAGCTTTCTTT.

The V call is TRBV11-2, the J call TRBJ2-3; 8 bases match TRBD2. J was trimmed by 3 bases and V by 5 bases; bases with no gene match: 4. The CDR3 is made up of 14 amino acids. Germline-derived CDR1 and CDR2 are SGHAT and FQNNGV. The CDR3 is CASSPSGRTDTQYF. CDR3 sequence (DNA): TGTGCCAGCAGCCCCAGCGGGAGAACAGATACGCAGTATTTT. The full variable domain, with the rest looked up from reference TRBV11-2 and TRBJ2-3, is EAGVAQSPRYKIIEKRQSVAFWCNPISGHATLYWYQQILGQGPKLLIQFQNNGVVDDSQLPKDRFSAERLKGVDSTLKIQPAKLEDSAVYLCASSPSGRTDTQYFGPGTRLTVL.

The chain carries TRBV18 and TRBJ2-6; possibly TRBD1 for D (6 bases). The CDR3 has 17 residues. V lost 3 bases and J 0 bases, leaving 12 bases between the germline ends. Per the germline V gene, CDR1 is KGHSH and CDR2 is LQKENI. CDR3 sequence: CASSPGQVDSGANVLTF. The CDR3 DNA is TGTGCCAGCTCACCGGGACAAGTTGACTCTGGGGCCAACGTCCTGACTTTC. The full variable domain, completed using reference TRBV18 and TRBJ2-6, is NAGVMQNPRHLVRRRGQEARLRCSPMKGHSHVYWYRQLPEEGLKFMVYLQKENIIDESGMPKERFSAEFPKEGPSILRIQQVVRGDSAAYFCASSPGQVDSGANVLTFGAGSRLTVL.

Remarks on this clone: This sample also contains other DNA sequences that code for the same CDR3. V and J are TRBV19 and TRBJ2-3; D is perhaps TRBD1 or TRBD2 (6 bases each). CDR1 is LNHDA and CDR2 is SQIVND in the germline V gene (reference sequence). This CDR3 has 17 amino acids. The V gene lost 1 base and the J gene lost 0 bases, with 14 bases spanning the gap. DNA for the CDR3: TGTGCCAGTAGTATAGGGGGGGCAGGGTCAAGCACAGATACGCAGTATTTT. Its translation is CASSIGGAGSSTDTQYF.

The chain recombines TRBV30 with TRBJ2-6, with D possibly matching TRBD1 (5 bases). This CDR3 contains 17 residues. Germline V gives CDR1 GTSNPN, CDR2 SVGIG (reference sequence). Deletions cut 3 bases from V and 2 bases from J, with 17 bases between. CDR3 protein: CAWRRGRAAAGANVLTF. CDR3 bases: TGTGCCTGGAGAAGGGGCAGGGCCGCCGCTGGGGCCAACGTCCTGACTTTC.

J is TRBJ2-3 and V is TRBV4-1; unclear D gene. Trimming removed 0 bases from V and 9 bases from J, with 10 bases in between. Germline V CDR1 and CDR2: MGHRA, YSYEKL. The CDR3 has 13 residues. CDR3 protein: CASSQEGEGTQYF. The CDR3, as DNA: TGCGCCAGCAGCCAAGAGGGCGAAGGGACGCAGTATTTT.

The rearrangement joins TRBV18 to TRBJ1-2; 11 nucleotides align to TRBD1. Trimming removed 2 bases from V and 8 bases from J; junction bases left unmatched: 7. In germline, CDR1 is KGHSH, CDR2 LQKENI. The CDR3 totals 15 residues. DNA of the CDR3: TGTGCCAGCTCACCAGCCGGGACAGGGGGTAAGGGCTACACCTTC. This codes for CASSPAGTGGKGYTF.

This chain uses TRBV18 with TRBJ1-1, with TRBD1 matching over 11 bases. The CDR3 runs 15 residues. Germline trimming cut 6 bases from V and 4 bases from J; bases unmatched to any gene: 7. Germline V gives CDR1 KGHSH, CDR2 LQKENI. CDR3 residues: CASSREGTGGTEAFF. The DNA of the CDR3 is TGTGCCAGCTCTCGAGAAGGGACAGGGGGCACTGAAGCTTTCTTT.

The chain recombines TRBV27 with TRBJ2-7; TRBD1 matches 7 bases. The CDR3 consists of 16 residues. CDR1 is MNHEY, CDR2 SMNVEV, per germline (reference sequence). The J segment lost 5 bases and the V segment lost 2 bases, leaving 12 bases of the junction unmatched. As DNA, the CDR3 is TGTGCCAGCAGTTTAACTCGGACAGGAGGTATCCACGAGCAGTACTTC. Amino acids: CASSLTRTGGIHEQYF.

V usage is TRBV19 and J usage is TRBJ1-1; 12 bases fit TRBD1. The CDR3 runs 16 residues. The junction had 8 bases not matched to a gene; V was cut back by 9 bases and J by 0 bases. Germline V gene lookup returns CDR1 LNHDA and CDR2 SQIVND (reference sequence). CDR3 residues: CASLPGQGAMNTEAFF. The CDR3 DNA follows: TGTGCCAGCCTCCCGGGACAGGGGGCCATGAACACTGAAGCTTTCTTT.

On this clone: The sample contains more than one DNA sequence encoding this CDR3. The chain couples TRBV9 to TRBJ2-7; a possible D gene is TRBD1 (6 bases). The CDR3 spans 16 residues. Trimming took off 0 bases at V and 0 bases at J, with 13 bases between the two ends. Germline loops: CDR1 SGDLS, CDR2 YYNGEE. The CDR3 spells CASSVGGGLSSYEQYF. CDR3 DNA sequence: TGTGCCAGCAGCGTAGGAGGGGGTCTGAGCTCCTACGAGCAGTACTTC. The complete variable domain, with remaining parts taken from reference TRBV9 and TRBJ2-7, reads DSGVTQTPKHLITATGQRVTLRCSPRSGDLSVYWYQQSLDQGLQFLIQYYNGEERAKGNILERFSAQQFPDLHSELNLSSLELGDSALYFCASSVGGGLSSYEQYFGPGTRLTVT.

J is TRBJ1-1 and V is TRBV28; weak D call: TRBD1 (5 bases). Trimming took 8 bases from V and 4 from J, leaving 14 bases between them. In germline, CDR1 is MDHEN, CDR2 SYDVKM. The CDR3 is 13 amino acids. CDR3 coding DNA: TGTGCCAGCTTCCAGGGATCCCCCACTGAAGCTTTCTTT. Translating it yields CASFQGSPTEAFF.

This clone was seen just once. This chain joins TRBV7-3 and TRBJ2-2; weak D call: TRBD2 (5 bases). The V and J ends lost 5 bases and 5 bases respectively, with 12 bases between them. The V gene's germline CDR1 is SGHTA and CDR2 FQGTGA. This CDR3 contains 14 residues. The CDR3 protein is CASSPRTHTGELFF. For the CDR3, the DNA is TGTGCCAGCAGCCCGAGGACTCATACCGGGGAGCTGTTTTTT.

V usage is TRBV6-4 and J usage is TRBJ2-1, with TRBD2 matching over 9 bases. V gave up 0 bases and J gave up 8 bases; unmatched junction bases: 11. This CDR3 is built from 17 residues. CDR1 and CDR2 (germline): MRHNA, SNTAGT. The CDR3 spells CASSDSFSGGPKDEQFF. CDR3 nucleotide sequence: TGTGCCAGCAGTGACTCGTTTAGCGGGGGCCCGAAGGATGAGCAGTTCTTC.

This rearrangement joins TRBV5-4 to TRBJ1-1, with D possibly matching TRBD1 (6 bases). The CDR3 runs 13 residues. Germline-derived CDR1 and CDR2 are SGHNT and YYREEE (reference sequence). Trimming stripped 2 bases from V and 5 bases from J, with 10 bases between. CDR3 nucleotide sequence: TGTGCCAGCAGCTTACAGGGTGGGACTGAAGCTTTCTTT. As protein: CASSLQGGTEAFF.

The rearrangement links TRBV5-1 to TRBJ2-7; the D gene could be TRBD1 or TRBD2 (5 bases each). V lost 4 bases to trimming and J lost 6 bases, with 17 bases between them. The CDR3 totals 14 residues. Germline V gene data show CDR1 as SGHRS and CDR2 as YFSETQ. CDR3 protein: CASSIRDGRPEQYF. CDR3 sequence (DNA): TGCGCCAGCAGCATCCGGGACGGGCGGCCCGAGCAGTACTTC.

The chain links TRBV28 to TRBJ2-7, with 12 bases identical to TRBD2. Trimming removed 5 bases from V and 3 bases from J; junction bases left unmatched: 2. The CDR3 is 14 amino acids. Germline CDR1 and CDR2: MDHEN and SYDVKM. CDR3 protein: CASSPSGRVYEQYF. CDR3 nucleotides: TGTGCCAGCAGTCCTAGCGGGAGGGTCTACGAGCAGTACTTC.

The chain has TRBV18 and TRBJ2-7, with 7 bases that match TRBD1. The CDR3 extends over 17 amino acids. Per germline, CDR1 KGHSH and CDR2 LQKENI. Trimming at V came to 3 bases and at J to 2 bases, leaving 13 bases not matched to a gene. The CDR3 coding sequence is TGTGCCAGCTCACCGTACCGCGCCTCCGGGACAGCCTACGAGCAGTACTTC. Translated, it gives CASSPYRASGTAYEQYF.

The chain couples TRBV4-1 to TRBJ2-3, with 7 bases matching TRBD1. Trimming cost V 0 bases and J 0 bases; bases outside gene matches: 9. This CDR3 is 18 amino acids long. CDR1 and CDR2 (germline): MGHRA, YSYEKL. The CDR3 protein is CASSQDGRGSGSTDTQYF. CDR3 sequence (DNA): TGCGCCAGCAGCCAAGATGGCAGGGGGTCAGGAAGCACAGATACGCAGTATTTT.

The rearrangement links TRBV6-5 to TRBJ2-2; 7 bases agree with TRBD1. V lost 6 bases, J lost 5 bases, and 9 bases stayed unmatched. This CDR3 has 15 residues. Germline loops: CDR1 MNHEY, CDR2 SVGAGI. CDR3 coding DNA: TGTGCCAGCAGCCCACAGGGGATTGGAACCGGGGAGCTGTTTTTT. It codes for CASSPQGIGTGELFF.

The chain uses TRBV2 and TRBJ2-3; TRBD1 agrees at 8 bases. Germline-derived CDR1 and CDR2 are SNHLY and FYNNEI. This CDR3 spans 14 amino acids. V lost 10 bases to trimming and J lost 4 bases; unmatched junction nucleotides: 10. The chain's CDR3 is CAKGQVVGADTQYF. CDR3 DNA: TGTGCCAAGGGACAGGTAGTAGGAGCAGATACGCAGTATTTT.

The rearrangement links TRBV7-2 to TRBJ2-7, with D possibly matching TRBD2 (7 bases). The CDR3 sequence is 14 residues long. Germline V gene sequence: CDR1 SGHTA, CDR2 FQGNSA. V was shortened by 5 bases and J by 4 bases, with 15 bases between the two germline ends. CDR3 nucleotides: TGTGCCAGCAGCGGGGGGGCAGGAGGATACGAGCAGTACTTC. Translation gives CASSGGAGGYEQYF. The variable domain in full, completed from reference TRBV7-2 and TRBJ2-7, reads GAGVSQSPSNKVTEKGKDVELRCDPISGHTALYWYRQSLGQGLEFLIYFQGNSAPDKSGLPSDRFSAERTGGSVSTLTIQRTQQEDSAVYLCASSGGAGGYEQYFGPGTRLTVT.

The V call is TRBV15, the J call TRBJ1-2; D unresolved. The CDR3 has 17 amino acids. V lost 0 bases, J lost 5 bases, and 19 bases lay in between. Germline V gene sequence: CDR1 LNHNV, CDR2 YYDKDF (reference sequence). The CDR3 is CATSRDRLSGGSYGYTF. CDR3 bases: TGTGCCACCAGCAGAGACCGGTTGTCCGGAGGGTCGTATGGCTACACCTTC.

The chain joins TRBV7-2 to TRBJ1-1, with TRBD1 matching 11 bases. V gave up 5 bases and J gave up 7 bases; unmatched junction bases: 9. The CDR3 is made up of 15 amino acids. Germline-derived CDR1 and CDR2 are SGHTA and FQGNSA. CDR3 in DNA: TGTGCCAGCAGCCGGGACAGGGGGGAGGTTGATGAAGCTTTCTTT. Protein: CASSRDRGEVDEAFF. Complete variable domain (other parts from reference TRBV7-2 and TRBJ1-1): GAGVSQSPSNKVTEKGKDVELRCDPISGHTALYWYRQSLGQGLEFLIYFQGNSAPDKSGLPSDRFSAERTGGSVSTLTIQRTQQEDSAVYLCASSRDRGEVDEAFFGQGTRLTVV.